This TCR beta chain was observed in a study of Tregs in tolerant kidney transplant recipients (dated by TCRdb to the late 2010s). Context from the whole study: Transplants used related donors with nonmyeloablative bone marrow transplantation; mixed chimerism was transient in the human trials. Before combined kidney and bone marrow transplantation, this study identified donor-specific regulatory T cells using TCRbeta sequencing and then followed those same cells after transplant. On the study overall, not on this receptor specifically: For some patients the PCR primers changed over time, which made it impossible to compare the samples from those patients at the nucleotide level. In tolerant patients, the expansion of donor-specific Tregs was greater than global Treg expansion, suggesting that the expansion was antigen-driven rather than nonspecific. Expanding Tregs with activated donor B cells appeared to identify the most biologically relevant and donor-specific TCRbeta repertoire. Because the study included only a small number of patients, the results must be confirmed in larger populations and under other immunosuppression protocols. Although technical replication error seemed to be minimal, the question of biological reproducibility was not addressed directly.

V and J are truncated by 5 bases and 5 bases respectively, leaving an intervening sequence of 13 bases. The CDR3 numbers 13 residues from cysteine through phenylalanine. Just CDR3 DNA is preserved here, 39 bases in frame from base 1. Sequences MNHEY (CDR1) and SVGAGI (CDR2) are obtained from the germline V gene. Taken with the paper, the label for time point translates to: blood sample drawn before combined kidney and bone marrow transplant. Thawed PBMCs were FACS-sorted into unstimulated Tregs (CD4+CD25+CD127-), CD4+ non-Tregs (CD4+CD25-), CD4 cells and CD8 cells. Prior to Treg sorting, thawed PBMCs were rested overnight at 37 degrees C with 200 IU/ml IL-2. Patients were several combined kidney and bone marrow transplant recipients from the ITN036ST trial, and only these trial subjects had samples available. Healthy control blood was processed to PBMCs with a Ficoll density gradient and then cryopreserved, whereas patient PBMCs were collected both before and after transplant.

As regards this clone: Its cognate antigen has yet to be identified. No base-level quality is on record; no much larger clone is a single base apart.

For TCRbeta CDR3 sequencing, genomic DNA from the sorted cells was extracted using the QIAGEN DNeasy Blood and Tissue Kit. High-throughput TCRbeta CDR3 sequencing, including PCR amplification with bias correction and internal controls, was performed commercially through immunoSEQ. Processing in the source paper ran as follows. Unique productive TCRbeta sequences were defined by CDR3 nucleotide sequence where primers matched, otherwise by CDR3 amino acid sequence with Vbeta and Jbeta genes. To correct sorting error, sequences shared between sorted populations at a frequency ratio of 2:1 or less were removed; the rest were assigned to the higher population. Sequences were defined as donor-reactive when expanded at least 5-fold in CFSE-low cells versus unstimulated cells and present at a frequency of at least 0.01% in CFSE-low cells. Repertoire divergence was quantified by Jensen-Shannon divergence using the top 100 TCRbeta sequences ranked by frequency. For samples with multiple sequencing runs, sorting error was corrected in each run separately before the runs were combined. TCRdb provides this immuneACCESS table in a form limited to in-frame rearrangements. Some clones are lacking; in checked studies, under half of them reflect an unresolved V gene, and why the rest are absent is not known. V and J calls and clone size are copied from that table; D and trimming were computed from the DNA. For this sample the table gives about 78,000 clones, of which approximately 89% were detected only once. 0.34% of the sample comes from the top ten.

The receptor comes from a human donor who received a combined kidney and bone marrow transplant. Recombination joined TRBV6-5 with TRBJ2-7; TRBD1 is possibly the D segment (6 matching bases). The source material was Tregs from blood, sampled before the transplant. The DNA is TGTGCCAGCAGTGACCCCAACAGGGACGAGCAGTACTTC. It specifies CASSDPNRDEQYF.